The T cell receptor beta chain described here comes from a study of shared clonotypes between healthy human individuals. Study in general: Sampling drew on donors who were a couple of women and a few men aged 18 to 49. Study conclusions and caveats: Only blood samples were collected, and tissue repertoires likely differ. Compared with clonotypes that all four donors shared, non-shared clonotypes had lower generation probabilities.

The CDR3 is 16 residues long. Per germline, CDR1 MDHEN and CDR2 SYDVKM. V dropped 2 bases and J dropped 4 bases, with 18 bases sitting between them. Of note for this clone: Its antigen is not identified.

An even split of each subset's genomic DNA across several immunoSEQ plates was performed. The method was immunoSEQ multiplex PCR; TCRdb's version includes in-frame clones alone and lacks a portion of them. The sample contains around 700,000 clones, around 74% of which appear only once. Material for sequencing was memory CD4+ T cells sorted from blood. Subset described: CD45RA-negative fraction. The chain combines TRBV28 with TRBJ2-7; D gene uncertain. This clonotype originated in a woman in her 30s in good health. The CDR3, as DNA: TGTGCCAGCAGTTTAGGTTGGGGTCGGTTTAGGTACGAGCAGTACTTC. The encoded protein is CASSLGWGRFRYEQYF.